This T cell receptor beta chain was observed in a study of blood T cells in healthy people across ages. Findings and limits, study-wide: Diversity figures based on one million T cells were deemed too low.

Peripheral blood samples of 7.5 to 10 milliliters were drawn from each donor. The V gene lost 7 bases and the J gene lost 0 bases, with 12 bases spanning the gap. The V gene's germline CDR1 is MNHEY and CDR2 SMNVEV (reference sequence). The CDR3 loop spans 14 amino acids. Combining a sample-barcoded 5' primer with a J-beta primer mix, a second PCR ran for about 7 to 11 cycles. TCRdb ran MiXCR on the 5' RACE reads and lists one entry per CDR3 protein. This table has roughly 700,000 distinct CDR3 sequences, 32% appearing once. This clonotype was seen repeatedly, ten times or more. The target antigen is unknown.

The gene calls are TRBV27 and TRBJ1-2; D gene uncertain. This clonotype was obtained from a woman over 75 in good health. Sequenced material: blood. The CDR3 is CASTPYGSNYGYTF. The CDR3, as DNA: TGTGCCAGCACCCCATATGGGTCTAACTATGGCTACACCTTC.